This TCR beta chain was sequenced during a study of technical replicates of blood from a few donors. Libraries were prepared by immunoSEQ multiplex PCR; TCRdb keeps only in-frame clonotypes and omits some of them. The sample yields around 84,000 clones, roughly 98% seen once. This clonotype originated in a human donor in good health. The sequencing sample was made of T cells isolated from PBMCs.

In DNA, the CDR3 is TGCGCCAGCAGCCAAGATGCCAGTTACAATGAGCAGTTCTTC. Translated, it gives CASSQDASYNEQFF. The chain uses TRBV4-1 and TRBJ2-1; D unclear. Germline V CDR1 and CDR2: MGHRA, YSYEKL. This CDR3 contains 14 residues. V was pared by 0 bases and J by 4 bases, with 7 bases between.